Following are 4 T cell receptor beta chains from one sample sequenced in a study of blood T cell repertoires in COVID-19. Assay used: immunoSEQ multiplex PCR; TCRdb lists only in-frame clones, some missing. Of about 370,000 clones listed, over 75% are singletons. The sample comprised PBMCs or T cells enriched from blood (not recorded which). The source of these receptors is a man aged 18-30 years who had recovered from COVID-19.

As DNA, the CDR3 is TGTGCCAGCAGCCGGACAGGGCAAGGGGGCACTGAAGCTTTCTTT. Its translation is CASSRTGQGGTEAFF. The genes are TRBV7-8 and TRBJ1-1; TRBD1 aligns across 8 bases. With 5 bases clipped from V and 4 bases from J, the junction kept 9 bases outside the gene matches. Germline lookup yields CDR1 SGHVS and CDR2 FQNEAQ. CDR3 size: 15 residues.

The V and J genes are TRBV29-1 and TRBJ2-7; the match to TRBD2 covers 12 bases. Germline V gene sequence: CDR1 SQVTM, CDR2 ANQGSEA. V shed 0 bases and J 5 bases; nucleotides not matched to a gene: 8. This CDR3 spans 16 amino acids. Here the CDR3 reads CSVEDRTSGIVNEQYF. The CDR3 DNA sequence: TGCAGCGTTGAAGATAGGACTAGCGGGATTGTAAACGAGCAGTACTTC.

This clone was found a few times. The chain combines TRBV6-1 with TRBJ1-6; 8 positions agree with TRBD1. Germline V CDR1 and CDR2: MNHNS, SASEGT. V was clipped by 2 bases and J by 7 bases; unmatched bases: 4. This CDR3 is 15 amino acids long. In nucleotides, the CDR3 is TGTGCCAGCAGTGAATGGGACAGGATGAATTCACCCCTCCACTTT. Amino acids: CASSEWDRMNSPLHF.

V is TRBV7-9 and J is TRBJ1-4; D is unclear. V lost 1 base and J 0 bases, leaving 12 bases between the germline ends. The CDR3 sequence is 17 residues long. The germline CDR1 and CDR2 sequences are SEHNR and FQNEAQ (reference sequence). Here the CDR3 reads CASSLERFPATNEKLFF. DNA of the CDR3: TGTGCCAGCAGCTTAGAGCGATTCCCGGCAACTAATGAAAAACTGTTTTTT. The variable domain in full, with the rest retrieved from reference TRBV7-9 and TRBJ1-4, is DTGVSQNPRHKITKRGQNVTFRCDPISEHNRLYWYRQTLGQGPEFLTYFQNEAQLEKSRLLSDRFSAERPKGSFSTLEIQRTEQGDSAMYLCASSLERFPATNEKLFFGSGTQLSVL.